The 18 T cell receptor beta chains presented below share a single source sample, sequenced in a study of cytotoxic CD8 clonotypes in ibrutinib-treated CLL. Repertoires were generated with immunoSEQ multiplex PCR, while TCRdb's copy carries only in-frame clones and drops some. The sample includes approximately 80,000 clones, 70% to 90% of them seen just once. This sample comprised PBMCs, obtained before ibrutinib treatment. Every receptor here comes from a human donor with chronic lymphocytic leukemia.

The chain joins TRBV28 to TRBJ1-1, with a possible D match to TRBD1 (6 bases). Trimming removed 4 bases at V and 1 base at J, with 19 bases between. The CDR3 sequence is 17 residues long. Germline loops: CDR1 MDHEN, CDR2 SYDVKM. DNA of the CDR3: TGTGCCAGCAGTTCACCTAGGGAGACAGGCGGGAACACTGAAGCTTTCTTT. Its protein product is CASSSPRETGGNTEAFF.

The rearrangement joins TRBV5-1 to TRBJ2-2; D is possibly TRBD2 (6 bases). V dropped 4 bases and J dropped 6 bases, with 19 bases sitting between them. The germline V gene encodes CDR1 SGHRS and CDR2 YFSETQ. CDR3 length equals 16 residues. The CDR3 DNA follows: TGCGCCAGCAGCCCCGACCTGGCTAGCGCGGCCGGGGAGCTGTTTTTT. As protein: CASSPDLASAAGELFF.

The chain has TRBV11-2 and TRBJ2-7, with a tentative D call TRBD1 (5 bases). The germline V gene has CDR1 SGHAT and CDR2 FQNNGV. V was shortened by 1 base and J by 6 bases, with 16 bases between the two germline ends. This CDR3 is built from 15 residues. CDR3 region: CASSLVRAGLGEQYF. The CDR3 region has the DNA TGTGCCAGCAGCTTAGTTCGGGCAGGGTTGGGCGAGCAGTACTTC.

The J gene is TRBJ2-3, the V gene TRBV7-9; D ambiguous. This CDR3 has 13 residues. CDR1 and CDR2 from the germline V gene are SEHNR and FQNEAQ (reference sequence). The V end lost 1 base, the J end lost 0 bases, and 2 bases lay between the germline ends. This CDR3 reads CASSLGSTDTQYF. As DNA, the CDR3 is TGTGCCAGCAGCTTAGGTAGCACAGATACGCAGTATTTT.

The V and J genes are TRBV11-2 and TRBJ2-4; perhaps TRBD2 as D (5 bases). The V end lost 5 bases, the J end lost 0 bases, and 11 bases lay between the germline ends. The CDR3 is 15 amino acids. Germline CDR1 and CDR2: SGHAT and FQNNGV. The CDR3 DNA reads as TGTGCCAGCAGCGATCACCGGGGAGCCAAAAACATTCAGTACTTC. This encodes CASSDHRGAKNIQYF.

This clone was seen a few times. The chain joins TRBV6-1 to TRBJ2-3, with 11 bases fitting TRBD2. V lost 2 bases to trimming and J lost 6 bases; unmatched junction nucleotides: 7. The CDR3 sequence is 16 residues long. CDR1 is MNHNS and CDR2 is SASEGT in the germline V gene. DNA for the CDR3: TGTGCCAGCAGTGAAAGTGCTAGCGGGAGGATGGATACGCAGTATTTT. It translates to CASSESASGRMDTQYF.

The chain has TRBV11-2 and TRBJ2-5; D perhaps matches TRBD1 (6 bases). Per germline, CDR1 SGHAT and CDR2 FQNNGV. The CDR3 totals 15 residues. Trimming cost V 1 base and J 5 bases, with 14 bases left between them. The DNA for the CDR3 is TGTGCCAGCAGCTTAGGGACAACAGGGTTTGAGACCCAGTACTTC. Translation: CASSLGTTGFETQYF.

This rearrangement joins TRBV2 to TRBJ1-2; no reliable D call. The CDR3 loop spans 15 amino acids. V was cut by 3 bases and J by 4 bases, with 15 bases left in between. CDR1 and CDR2 from the germline V gene are SNHLY and FYNNEI. The CDR3: CASSDSIHNLYGYTF. DNA of the CDR3: TGTGCCAGCAGTGATTCTATTCATAACCTCTATGGCTACACCTTC.

This clone came up once. The rearrangement links TRBV2 to TRBJ2-5; 11 nucleotides match TRBD2. The junction had 14 bases not matched to a gene; V was cut back by 6 bases and J by 5 bases. Germline CDR1 reads SNHLY; CDR2 reads FYNNEI. This CDR3 is 17 amino acids long. The CDR3 DNA reads TGTGCCAGCAGGGGTTTCCTAGCGGGAGGCCCGACGGAGACCCAGTACTTC. As protein: CASRGFLAGGPTETQYF.

This rearrangement joins TRBV2 to TRBJ1-5; TRBD1 matches 9 bases. Losses at the gene ends were 3 bases for V and 7 bases for J; bases not matched to a gene: 7. There are 15 residues in the CDR3. Looked up from germline, CDR1 is SNHLY and CDR2 is FYNNEI. The DNA for the CDR3 is TGTGCCAGCAGTGAGACAGGGGGGAGTAGACAGCCCCAGCATTTT. Amino acids: CASSETGGSRQPQHF.

The rearrangement uses TRBV6-4 and TRBJ1-4, with TRBD1 as a possible D gene (6 bases). The V and J ends lost 5 bases and 7 bases respectively, with 20 bases between them. This CDR3 spans 16 amino acids. The germline CDR1 and CDR2 sequences are MRHNA and SNTAGT. CDR3 DNA sequence: TGTGCCAGCAGTCCCCGGATGGACCCCAGGGGTGAAAAACTGTTTTTT. Translating it yields CASSPRMDPRGEKLFF.

As for this clone: This sample also contains other DNA sequences that code for the same CDR3. V is TRBV11-3 and J is TRBJ2-7, with 12 bases aligning to TRBD2. This CDR3 has 14 amino acids. V shed 4 bases and J 7 bases; nucleotides not matched to a gene: 5. CDR1 and CDR2 (germline): SGHNT, YENEEA. DNA of the CDR3: TGTGCCAGCAGCTCCGGACTAGCGGGAAGGGAGCAGTACTTC. It encodes CASSSGLAGREQYF.

V is TRBV25-1 and J is TRBJ1-1, with D tentatively TRBD1 (6 bases). CDR3 length: 14 amino acids. Trimming took 7 bases from V and 4 from J, leaving 16 bases between them. CDR1 and CDR2 (germline): MGHDK, SYGVNS. The CDR3 protein is CASNRDGGGTEAFF. The CDR3 DNA follows: TGTGCCAGCAACCGGGACGGGGGCGGCACTGAAGCTTTCTTT.

The J gene is TRBJ1-3, the V gene TRBV18, with 7 bases that match TRBD1. V lost 4 bases, J lost 4 bases, and 10 bases stayed unmatched. CDR1 KGHSH and CDR2 LQKENI come from the germline V gene. The CDR3 length is 16 residues. The CDR3 DNA follows: TGTGCCAGCTCACAAACTATGACAGGGACAGGAAACACCATATATTTT. It encodes CASSQTMTGTGNTIYF.

For the CDR3, the DNA is TGTGCCAGCAGTTACTCGATTTCCGGGAAAAACTATGGCTACACCTTC. It translates to CASSYSISGKNYGYTF. The chain couples TRBV6-6 to TRBJ1-2; no reliable D call. CDR3 size: 16 residues. Trimming removed 0 bases from V and 2 bases from J, with 13 bases in between. Germline values: CDR1 MNHNY, CDR2 SVGAGI (reference sequence).

The chain carries TRBV7-2 and TRBJ2-7; D perhaps matches TRBD1 (6 bases). V was shortened by 1 base and J by 4 bases, with 23 bases between the two germline ends. The CDR3 has 18 amino acids. Germline CDR1 SGHTA, CDR2 FQGNSA. CDR3: CASSLGFSGQGIVYEQYF. CDR3 DNA sequence: TGTGCCAGCAGCTTAGGGTTTTCGGGGCAGGGGATTGTATACGAGCAGTACTTC.

The V gene is TRBV7-9, the J gene TRBJ1-1, with unresolved D. CDR1 is SEHNR and CDR2 is FQNEAQ in the germline V gene (reference sequence). The CDR3 length is 15 residues. The V end was cut by 4 bases, the J end by 5 bases, with 17 bases between. The CDR3, as DNA: TGTGCCAGCAGCTCAACTTGGACCCGAGGGACTGAAGCTTTCTTT. This translates into CASSSTWTRGTEAFF.

The chain recombines TRBV25-1 with TRBJ2-3, with unresolved D. Germline CDR1 is MGHDK and CDR2 is SYGVNS. V lost 2 bases, J lost 2 bases, and 8 bases lay in between. The CDR3 has 14 residues. CDR3 region: CASSEVQFTDTQYF. The DNA for the CDR3 is TGTGCCAGCAGTGAAGTCCAGTTCACAGATACGCAGTATTTT.